This T cell receptor (beta chain) was retrieved from a study of T cells after yellow fever vaccination. Overall study findings and caveats: Clonotype sharing between CD4 and CD8 compartments was small. A weaker but faster secondary response was observed, peaking on day 5 versus 15.

TCRdb passed the 5' RACE reads through MiXCR, listing each CDR3 protein once. The sample carries 60,000 to 75,000 distinct CDR3 sequences, 6.5% recorded once. As concerns this clonotype: Its matching antigen is unknown.

Trimming took 9 bases from V and 3 from J, leaving 18 bases between them. The CDR3 totals 15 residues. The clonotype was recovered from a man aged 18 to 30 who received the YFV17D yellow fever vaccine. Sequenced material: CD8+ T cells sorted from PBMCs, taken around 45 days after the first yellow fever vaccination. The rearrangement uses TRBV23-1 and TRBJ1-3, with no clear D. TRBV23-1 is treated as an ORF (open reading frame) with a function not yet certain. The CDR3 DNA is TGCGCCAGGCCCCGACCGGGGAACTATGGAAACACCATATATTTT. Residues: CARPRPGNYGNTIYF.